One and the same sample provided the 28 T cell receptor beta chains below, sequenced in a study of cytomegalovirus exposure and HLA in healthy donors. In the PCR, 60 Vbeta and 13 Jbeta primers were used. TCRdb's copy holds only in-frame clones and misses some; the assay was immunoSEQ multiplex PCR. The table includes 130,000 to 150,000 clones, 80% detected once. The sequenced material came from PBMCs. Receptors originate from a male donor in good health and CMV-seronegative.

The chain carries TRBV10-3 and TRBJ2-3, with 7 bases fitting TRBD2. From germline, CDR1 is ENHRY and CDR2 SYGVKD. The CDR3 has 14 residues. V lost 2 bases and J lost 3; bases outside the gene matches: 2. CDR3 sequence (DNA): TGTGCCATCAGTGAGCGGGAGGAAACAGATACGCAGTATTTT. Protein sequence: CAISEREETDTQYF.

The count of this clone is one. Other nucleotide sequences from this sample produce the same CDR3. The rearrangement joins TRBV28 to TRBJ1-2; 8 bases match TRBD1. The CDR3 sequence is 14 residues long. The trim removed 6 bases at V and 4 bases at J, leaving 7 bases unmatched. Germline values: CDR1 MDHEN, CDR2 SYDVKM. Here the CDR3 DNA reads TGTGCCAGCAGGGGAACAGGGGGTGGCTATGGCTACACCTTC. This sequence encodes CASRGTGGGYGYTF.

This clone has only a few counts. V is TRBV28 and J is TRBJ1-1, with D hard to call. The CDR3 runs to 12 residues. The V and J ends lost 5 bases and 3 bases respectively, with 7 bases between them. CDR1 is MDHEN, CDR2 SYDVKM, per germline. In DNA, the CDR3 is TGTGCCAGCAGTAAGCTGGACACTGAAGCTTTCTTT. This sequence encodes CASSKLDTEAFF.

The chain has TRBV7-9 and TRBJ2-5; 8 bases align to TRBD1. Per the germline V gene, CDR1 is SEHNR and CDR2 is FQNEAQ (reference sequence). The CDR3 consists of 14 residues. V was clipped by 3 bases and J by 2 bases; unmatched bases: 2. CDR3 sequence reads: CASSLTGAQETQYF. DNA of the CDR3: TGTGCCAGCAGCTTGACAGGGGCGCAAGAGACCCAGTACTTC.

The chain carries TRBV5-1 and TRBJ1-1; no definite D call. From germline, CDR1 is SGHRS and CDR2 YFSETQ. This CDR3 region has 14 residues. V lost 2 bases, J lost 5 bases, and 13 bases lay in between. CDR3 protein: CASSFTSGMTEAFF. Written as DNA, the CDR3 is TGCGCCAGCAGCTTCACCTCCGGGATGACTGAAGCTTTCTTT.

The chain employs TRBV28 and TRBJ1-5; possibly TRBD1 for D (6 bases). The CDR3 contains 15 residues. The V and J ends lost 6 bases and 4 bases respectively, with 16 bases between them. The germline V gene encodes CDR1 MDHEN and CDR2 SYDVKM. CDR3 sequence (DNA): TGTGCCAGCAGCCCGGGGGGGGCCACAAATCAGCCCCAGCATTTT. Translating it yields CASSPGGATNQPQHF. The full variable domain, its missing parts supplied by reference TRBV28 and TRBJ1-5, is DVKVTQSSRYLVKRTGEKVFLECVQDMDHENMFWYRQDPGLGLRLIYFSYDVKMKEKGDIPEGYSVSREKKERFSLILESASTNQTSMYLCASSPGGATNQPQHFGDGTRLSIL.

The chain is built from TRBV14 and TRBJ2-2, with D perhaps TRBD2 (5 bases). CDR3 length: 16 amino acids. Germline CDR1 is SGHDN and CDR2 is FVKESK. Trimming left V 4 bases short and J 2 bases short, with 14 bases between. CDR3 coding DNA: TGTGCCAGCAGCCCCTTAAGCGGTCCTAACACCGGGGAGCTGTTTTTT. This sequence encodes CASSPLSGPNTGELFF.

This clone was counted a single time. This chain uses TRBV7-6 with TRBJ2-7; the D gene is possibly TRBD1 (5 bases). The CDR3 spans 15 residues. Looked up from germline, CDR1 is SGHVS and CDR2 is FNYEAQ. The V end lost 6 bases, the J end lost 7 bases, and 22 bases lay between the germline ends. CDR3 bases: TGTGCCAGCAGTCCTGACAGCGCCCGGCCGAGGGAGCAGTACTTC. Protein sequence: CASSPDSARPREQYF.

The genes are TRBV5-1 and TRBJ2-6, with 7 bases fitting TRBD1. CDR1 is SGHRS and CDR2 is YFSETQ in the germline V gene. This CDR3 spans 18 amino acids. V lost 6 bases, J lost 2 bases, and 14 bases stayed unmatched. The CDR3 spells CASMTPSGGLAGANVLTF. The CDR3 DNA follows: TGCGCCAGCATGACGCCTTCAGGGGGTCTAGCTGGGGCCAACGTCCTGACTTTC.

V usage is TRBV19 and J usage is TRBJ2-1; 8 bases are a match to TRBD1. This CDR3 contains 15 residues. J was trimmed by 2 bases and V by 6 bases; bases with no gene match: 6. Germline CDR1 is LNHDA and CDR2 is SQIVND (reference sequence). CDR3 in amino acids: CASSVRTGTYNEQFF. The DNA for the CDR3 is TGTGCCAGTAGCGTGCGGACAGGGACCTACAATGAGCAGTTCTTC.

The CDR3 loop is CASSLDSGHYEQYF. DNA of the CDR3: TGCGCCAGCAGCTTGGATAGCGGCCACTACGAGCAGTACTTC. The chain combines TRBV5-1 with TRBJ2-7, with D possibly being TRBD2 (6 bases). Trimming removed 0 bases at V and 3 bases at J, with 10 bases between. CDR3 size: 14 residues. Per germline, CDR1 SGHRS and CDR2 YFSETQ.

This clone was detected once. CDR3 nucleotide sequence: TGTGCCAGCAGCCCCAGGGCGACTGCCACCTACGAGCAGTACTTC. Translation: CASSPRATATYEQYF. The J gene is TRBJ2-5, the V gene TRBV9; the D gene is possibly TRBD1 (5 bases). The DNA end is more similar to TRBJ2-7, so the J call may be wrong. The CDR3 is 15 residues long. CDR1 SGDLS and CDR2 YYNGEE come from the germline V gene.

This chain joins TRBV6-6 and TRBJ1-5; D is possibly TRBD1 (5 bases). Trimming removed 2 bases at V and 2 bases at J, with 13 bases between. Looked up from germline, CDR1 is MNHNY and CDR2 is SVGAGI (reference sequence). The CDR3 is 16 amino acids. The CDR3 bases are TGTGCCAGCAGTTACCAGGCAGGGATGGGCAATCAGCCCCAGCATTTT. This sequence encodes CASSYQAGMGNQPQHF.

This clone appeared a few times. V and J are TRBV10-3 and TRBJ1-1; D not certain. Germline lookup yields CDR1 ENHRY and CDR2 SYGVKD. V was cut by 7 bases and J by 7 bases, with 16 bases left in between. This CDR3 is built from 13 residues. The CDR3 DNA reads as TGTGCCATCATCAAAGTGGAGGGCGGTGAAGCTTTCTTT. It translates to CAIIKVEGGEAFF.

This rearrangement joins TRBV5-8 to TRBJ2-2, with TRBD1 matching over 10 bases. Germline CDR1 reads SGHTS; CDR2 reads YDEGEE. This CDR3 spans 19 amino acids. The V and J ends lost 0 bases and 4 bases, in that order; junction bases with no gene match: 12. CDR3 loop: CASSLARAVDRGRTGELFF. The CDR3 region has the DNA TGTGCCAGCAGCTTGGCTCGGGCTGTAGACAGGGGGCGCACCGGGGAGCTGTTTTTT.

The CDR3, as DNA: TGTGCCAGCAGCGTAAACGGGGGAACCGGGGAGCTGTTTTTT. Amino acid sequence: CASSVNGGTGELFF. This chain connects TRBV5-6 to TRBJ2-2, with D tentatively TRBD2 (6 bases). Germline V gene sequence: CDR1 SGHDT, CDR2 YYEEEE. This CDR3 is 14 amino acids long. V was cut by 4 bases and J by 5 bases, with 12 bases left in between.

The chain's CDR3 is CASSSTGFKSYEQYF. The CDR3, as DNA: TGTGCCAGCAGTTCTACAGGGTTCAAGTCCTACGAGCAGTACTTC. This chain uses TRBV2 with TRBJ2-7; D possibly corresponds to TRBD1 (6 bases). CDR1 and CDR2 (germline): SNHLY, FYNNEI. With 5 bases removed from V and 1 base from J, the gap between germline ends came to 15 bases. The CDR3 covers 15 residues.

The genes are TRBV4-2 and TRBJ2-3; 10 positions match TRBD2. V gave up 1 base and J gave up 3 bases; unmatched junction bases: 7. This CDR3 is built from 17 residues. Germline V CDR1 and CDR2: LGHNA, YNFKEQ. The CDR3 DNA follows: TGTGCCAGCAGCCAAGGTACTAGCGGGGTTTCTACAGATACGCAGTATTTT. Translation gives CASSQGTSGVSTDTQYF.

V and J are TRBV12-2 and TRBJ2-7; the D call TRBD1 from the table was never checked on the DNA. TRBV12-2 counts as a pseudogene. This CDR3 region has 14 residues. CDR3 protein: CASGRGQSGRKQYF. CDR3 sequence (DNA): TGTGCAAGTGGAAGGGGACAGTCGGGGAGAAAGCAGTACTTC.

The rearrangement joins TRBV7-9 to TRBJ1-4; D uncertain. The CDR3 length is 13 residues. Between the trimmed V and J ends, which lost 5 bases and 8 bases, there was a span of 12 bases. Germline V gene sequence: CDR1 SEHNR, CDR2 FQNEAQ (reference sequence). The CDR3 DNA sequence: TGTGCCAGCAGCCCTTCCTCGGGGGAAAAACTGTTTTTT. Translation: CASSPSSGEKLFF.

This clone was recorded only once. This chain links TRBV19 with TRBJ2-6; TRBD2 might be the D (5 bases). V dropped 5 bases and J dropped 0 bases, with 14 bases sitting between them. Germline-derived CDR1 and CDR2 are LNHDA and SQIVND (reference sequence). The CDR3 has 17 residues. The CDR3: CASSSGERTSGANVLTF. The CDR3 nucleotides read TGTGCCAGTAGTTCCGGGGAGCGCACCTCTGGGGCCAACGTCCTGACTTTC.

This clone has just one count. This rearrangement joins TRBV5-1 to TRBJ2-3, with TRBD2 as a possible D gene (5 bases). Per germline, CDR1 SGHRS and CDR2 YFSETQ. CDR3 length: 13 amino acids. Trimming removed 2 bases from V and 7 bases from J, with 11 bases in between. CDR3 region: CASSLEPGNTQYF. The CDR3 nucleotides are TGCGCCAGCAGCTTAGAGCCGGGAAATACGCAGTATTTT.

This clone occurred once. The chain links TRBV9 to TRBJ1-6; TRBD1 aligns across 8 bases. J was trimmed by 10 bases and V by 0 bases; bases with no gene match: 9. The CDR3 loop spans 16 amino acids. CDR1 is SGDLS and CDR2 is YYNGEE in the germline V gene. The CDR3 region is CASSVGWTGSRSPLHF. The CDR3 DNA follows: TGTGCCAGCAGCGTAGGATGGACAGGGTCGCGCTCACCCCTCCACTTT.

The chain recombines TRBV4-1 with TRBJ2-1; D unresolved. This CDR3 region has 16 residues. V shed 2 bases and J shed 0 bases, with 11 bases lying between them. Germline lookup yields CDR1 MGHRA and CDR2 YSYEKL. CDR3 in amino acids: CASSQPGSRSYNEQFF. In DNA form, the CDR3 reads TGCGCCAGCAGCCAACCCGGGTCCCGCTCCTACAATGAGCAGTTCTTC.

This clone was seen only once. The chain joins TRBV29-1 to TRBJ2-3; perhaps TRBD2 as D (7 bases). The CDR3 sequence is 12 residues long. CDR1 is SQVTM, CDR2 ANQGSEA, per germline. V lost 6 bases to trimming and J lost 5 bases, with 12 bases between them. Here the CDR3 reads CSVGGDKDTQYF. CDR3 sequence (DNA): TGCAGCGTGGGGGGGGACAAAGATACGCAGTATTTT.

The chain recombines TRBV4-2 with TRBJ2-7, with no clear D. V lost 6 bases, J lost 2 bases, and 11 bases lay in between. Germline V gives CDR1 LGHNA, CDR2 YNFKEQ. The CDR3 runs to 13 residues. CDR3 residues: CASSPTPTYEQYF. As DNA, the CDR3 is TGTGCCAGCAGTCCGACTCCTACCTACGAGCAGTACTTC.

The chain recombines TRBV5-1 with TRBJ2-5; D remains unclear. Germline CDR1 reads SGHRS; CDR2 reads YFSETQ. There are 14 residues in the CDR3. With 0 bases removed from V and 5 bases from J, the gap between germline ends came to 11 bases. The CDR3 region has the DNA TGCGCCAGCAGCTTGGAACGCGGTGGGGAGACCCAGTACTTC. Amino acid sequence: CASSLERGGETQYF.

This clone was recorded a few times. The rearrangement uses TRBV6-5 and TRBJ2-7, with D perhaps TRBD1 (5 bases). V lost 2 bases to trimming and J lost 4 bases, with 9 bases between them. The CDR3 covers 13 residues. CDR1 is MNHEY and CDR2 is SVGAGI in the germline V gene. The CDR3 is CASSYDRPYEQYF. The DNA for the CDR3 is TGTGCCAGCAGTTACGACAGACCTTACGAGCAGTACTTC.